This entry is about one TCR beta chain. The antigen remains unidentified. This record belongs to a study of graft-versus-host responses after intestinal transplantation. Study-wide results and limits: Researchers found peak circulating GvH clone levels linked to early post-transplant HvG declines.

The method was immunoSEQ multiplex PCR; TCRdb's version includes in-frame clones alone and lacks a portion of them. Of 85,000 to 100,000 clones listed, about 83% are singletons. Looked up from germline, CDR1 is ENHRY and CDR2 is SYGVKD. CDR3 length equals 16 residues. Between the trimmed V and J ends, which lost 5 bases and 2 bases, there was a span of 19 bases. The receptor's source is a human patient who received an intestinal transplant, so some T cells may come from the graft donor. The rearrangement links TRBV10-3 to TRBJ2-7; D might be TRBD1 or TRBD2, each matching 7 bases. The sample in question was PBMCs, obtained 255 days after intestinal transplant. In nucleotides, the CDR3 is TGTGCCATCAGTCCATTTGGGAGGGACAGTACCTACGAGCAGTACTTC. It codes for CAISPFGRDSTYEQYF.